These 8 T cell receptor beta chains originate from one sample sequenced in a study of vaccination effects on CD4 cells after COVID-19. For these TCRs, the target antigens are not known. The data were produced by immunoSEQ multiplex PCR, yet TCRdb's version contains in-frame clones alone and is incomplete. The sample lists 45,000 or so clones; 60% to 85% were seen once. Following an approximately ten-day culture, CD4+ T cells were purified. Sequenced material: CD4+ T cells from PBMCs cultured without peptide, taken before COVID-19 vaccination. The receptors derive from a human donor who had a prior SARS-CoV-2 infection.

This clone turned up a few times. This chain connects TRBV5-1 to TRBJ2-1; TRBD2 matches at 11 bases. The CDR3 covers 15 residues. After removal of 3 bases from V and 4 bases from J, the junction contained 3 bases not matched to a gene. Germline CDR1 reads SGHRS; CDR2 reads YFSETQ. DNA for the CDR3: TGCGCCAGCAGCTCCGGGACTAGCGGATACAATGAGCAGTTCTTC. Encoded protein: CASSSGTSGYNEQFF.

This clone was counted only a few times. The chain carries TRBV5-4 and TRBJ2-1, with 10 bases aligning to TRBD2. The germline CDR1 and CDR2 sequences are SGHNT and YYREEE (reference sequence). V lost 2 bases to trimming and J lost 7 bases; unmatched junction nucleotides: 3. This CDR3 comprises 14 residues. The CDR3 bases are TGTGCCAGCAGCTTAGCGGGAGGGCGGAATGAGCAGTTCTTC. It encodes CASSLAGGRNEQFF.

The CDR3 bases are TGTGCCAGCAGCTTAGCGAGGGCAGGGGGTGGGGAGCTGTTTTTT. Its protein is CASSLARAGGGELFF. The chain uses TRBV7-8 and TRBJ2-2; TRBD1 agrees at 7 bases. With 0 bases clipped from V and 8 bases from J, the junction kept 6 bases outside the gene matches. Germline values: CDR1 SGHVS, CDR2 FQNEAQ. The CDR3 spans 15 residues.

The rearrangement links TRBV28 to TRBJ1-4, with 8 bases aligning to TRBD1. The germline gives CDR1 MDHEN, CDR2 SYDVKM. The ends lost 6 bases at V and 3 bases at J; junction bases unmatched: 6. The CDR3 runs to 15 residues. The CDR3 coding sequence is TGTGCCAGCAGGACTGGACAGGGCCCTAATGAAAAACTGTTTTTT. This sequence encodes CASRTGQGPNEKLFF.

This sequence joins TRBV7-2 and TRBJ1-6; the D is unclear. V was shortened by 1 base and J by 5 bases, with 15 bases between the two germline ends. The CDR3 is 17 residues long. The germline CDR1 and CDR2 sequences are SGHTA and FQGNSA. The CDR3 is CASSLGKGSLHNSPLHF. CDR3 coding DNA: TGTGCCAGCAGCTTAGGCAAGGGATCACTACATAATTCACCCCTCCACTTT.

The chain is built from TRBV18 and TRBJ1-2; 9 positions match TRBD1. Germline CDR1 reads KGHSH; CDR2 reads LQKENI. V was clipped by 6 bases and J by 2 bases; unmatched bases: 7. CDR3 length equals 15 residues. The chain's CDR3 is CASSPDRGSNYGYTF. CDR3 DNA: TGTGCCAGCTCTCCTGACAGGGGGTCGAACTATGGCTACACCTTC.

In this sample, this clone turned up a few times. As DNA, the CDR3 is TGTGCCAGTAGTATGGGGACCATCGGCGAGCAGTACTTC. This codes for CASSMGTIGEQYF. V usage is TRBV19 and J usage is TRBJ2-7; perhaps D is TRBD1 or TRBD2 (5 bases each). The germline gives CDR1 LNHDA, CDR2 SQIVND (reference sequence). This CDR3 has 13 residues. Between the trimmed V and J ends, which lost 3 bases and 6 bases, there was a span of 12 bases.

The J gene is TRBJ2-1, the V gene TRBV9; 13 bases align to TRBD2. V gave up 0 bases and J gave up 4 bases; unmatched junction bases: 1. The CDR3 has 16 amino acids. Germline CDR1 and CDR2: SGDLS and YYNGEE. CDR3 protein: CASSVEGLAGYNEQFF. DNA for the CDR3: TGTGCCAGCAGCGTAGAGGGACTAGCGGGGTACAATGAGCAGTTCTTC. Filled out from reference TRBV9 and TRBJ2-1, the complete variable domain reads DSGVTQTPKHLITATGQRVTLRCSPRSGDLSVYWYQQSLDQGLQFLIQYYNGEERAKGNILERFSAQQFPDLHSELNLSSLELGDSALYFCASSVEGLAGYNEQFFGPGTRLTVL.